The clone carrying this T cell receptor (beta chain) was recorded only once. The ends were cut back, 3 bases at V and 4 bases at J, with 10 bases in the middle. Per germline, CDR1 SGHNT and CDR2 YYREEE (reference sequence). The CDR3 runs 13 residues. Followed longitudinally, the Seattle patients had been enrolled during active infection. This specimen comes from a study of blood T cell repertoires in COVID-19. In the study overall: PBMCs, B-cell-depleted T cells, or T cells provided the cDNA or gDNA that made up the material.

Clones were sequenced by immunoSEQ multiplex PCR, and TCRdb holds only the in-frame ones, with some missing. The sample lists more than 95,000 clones; 75% to 90% were seen once. The rearrangement joins TRBV5-4 to TRBJ1-1, with D unclear. The sequenced material came from peripheral blood. The receptor's source is an elderly woman with COVID-19, enrolled during active disease. The chain's CDR3 is CASSSGWATEAFF. CDR3 in DNA: TGTGCCAGCAGCTCTGGGTGGGCCACTGAAGCTTTCTTT.